What follows is one T cell receptor (beta chain) and its context. The antigen it binds to is not known. No qualities accompany the bases; no much larger clone lies one base away. This entry belongs to a study of beta chain features in type 1 diabetes (dated 2018 in TCRdb). For the wider study: No differences in mean age, gender distribution, total cell number or subset yield were found between patients and healthy donors. A total of 90 million to 120 million sorted cells were examined across all samples, and a strong correlation was observed between cell number per subset and RNA yield. The study compared the TCRB repertoires of sorted circulating CD4+ T cell subsets in recently diagnosed type 1 diabetes patients with those in matched healthy donors. Whereas all 30 or so donors provided naive and central memory subsets, regulatory and stem cell-like memory subsets were isolated from just 8 patients and roughly 8 healthy donors. Findings and caveats that apply to the study as a whole: The naive, central memory and regulatory TCRB repertoires appeared to resemble one another more closely among patients than among healthy donors. In all four CD4+ subsets, TCRB CDR3 length was moderately but significantly shorter in type 1 diabetes patients. Because cDNA was sequenced instead of genomic DNA, activated cells with high expression could be over-represented, although the groups did not differ in activation or CD3 levels. Because the HLA sub-analyses included only small numbers of individuals, any influence of HLA type on TCRB rearrangement was left unresolved. Shorter templates might be favored by PCR, yet because patient and control samples were amplified and corrected together, any such skew would affect both groups equally. Patients with type 1 diabetes made fewer insertions and deleted more nucleotides at VDJ recombination sites, implying thymic rearrangement abnormalities.

The germline V gene provides CDR1 SGHTA and CDR2 FQGTGA. The CDR3 contains 16 residues, cysteine and phenylalanine counted. Solely the CDR3 DNA is kept, with 48 bases framed from the first base. V and J are trimmed by 1 base and 0 bases, and the gene matches miss 1 base of the junction. All of the isolated RNA was reverse transcribed with the High Capacity cDNA Reverse Transcription Kit, so expressed TCRB transcripts were sequenced. Naive, central memory and regulatory T cell samples underwent deep immunoSEQ sequencing, averaging roughly 3.3 million total reads per sample. Sorted cells were lysed in RLT buffer and RNA was extracted with DNase-treated RNeasy Micro or Mini kits, depending on cell number. To prevent cross-contamination, each cell subset was processed individually, whereas patient and healthy donor samples were processed jointly. Using the immunoSEQ multiplex PCR, TCRB sequences were amplified from cDNA into 87-bp fragments spanning the CDR3 region. Amplicons were sequenced on the Illumina HiSeq platform. The paper's processing steps were these. Synthetic template baselines were used to correct PCR bias computationally, reads within Hamming distance 2 were collapsed together, and singletons that could not be merged were discarded. Reads were aligned against IMGT to assign V, D and J genes, CDR3 length and insertions or deletions at six rearrangement sites. Within each subset, clonotype counts were normalized to sorted cell number, after which true diversity and Gini coefficients were computed with the tcR R package. The overlap coefficient, calculated on TCRB nucleotide sequences, was used to quantify repertoire sharing. TCRdb took this table from immuneACCESS and kept in-frame rearrangements with V and J called. Such tables lack part of the clones; where checked against another copy, unresolved V genes explain under half of the gap, and the rest is unexplained. V and J calls and clone size are copied from that table; D and trimming were computed from the DNA. The sample table shows 150,000 or so clones, and about 51% are seen once. 0.4% to 0.5% of the sample is held by the ten biggest clonotypes.

From each donor, a single peripheral blood sample of approximately 0.11 L on average was drawn into heparinised tubes. A BD FACSAria II and a panel including CD45RO, CCR7, CD25, CD127, CD95 and CD27 were used to sort naive, central memory, regulatory and stem cell-like memory CD4+ T cells. Purity was above 98% for every sorted population. PBMCs were separated immediately by Lymphoprep density gradient centrifugation and were stained directly, without being cultured. Samples were stained and sorted in pairs, with one healthy donor and one patient per experiment, so that batch effects were minimized.

What was sequenced was Tregs from blood. This specimen's cell subset or site label, interpreted: regulatory CD4+ T cells. The origin of this receptor is a man aged 18 to 30 in good health. The chain employs TRBV7-3 and TRBJ2-1, with TRBD2 matching 9 junction bases. The CDR3 here reads CASSLNSGSSYNEQFF. The sequenced DNA is TGTGCCAGCAGCTTAAATAGCGGGAGCTCCTACAATGAGCAGTTCTTC.